The 11 T cell receptor beta chains reported below all come from one sample, sequenced in a study of cytotoxic CD8 clonotypes in ibrutinib-treated CLL listed by TCRdb under 2021. This specimen's time point label, interpreted: 12 to 13 months on ibrutinib. Libraries were built with the immunoSEQ multiplex PCR assay. This is the immuneACCESS table as TCRdb keeps it, with only in-frame sequences that have V and J called. A part of the clones is gone; compared with another copy, unresolved V genes explain less than half, and the rest is unexplained. Here the sample has 19,000 or so clones; about 61% occur a single time. Around a quarter of the sample is held by the ten biggest clonotypes. The sample here was PBMCs, taken after 12 months of ibrutinib treatment. These receptor sequences come from a human donor with chronic lymphocytic leukemia.

V usage is TRBV4-2 and J usage is TRBJ2-7; D call uncertain. Trimming removed 0 bases at V and 5 bases at J, with 11 bases between. Germline V gene lookup returns CDR1 LGHNA and CDR2 YNFKEQ. The CDR3 is 14 residues long. CDR3 residues: CASSQDLGMNEQYF. The DNA for the CDR3 is TGTGCCAGCAGCCAAGATTTGGGTATGAACGAGCAGTACTTC.

This clone is a singleton in its sample. The chain joins TRBV10-2 to TRBJ1-2; D may be TRBD1 (5 bases). Germline V CDR1 and CDR2: WSHSY, SAAADI. The CDR3 runs to 14 residues. Trimming took 3 bases from V and 3 from J, leaving 11 bases between them. CDR3 nucleotide sequence: TGCGCCAGCAGTGAACAGGTCGTGGACTATGGCTACACCTTC. Amino acid sequence: CASSEQVVDYGYTF.

V is TRBV6-5 and J is TRBJ2-7, with 7 bases that match TRBD2. Germline V lookup: CDR1 MNHEY, CDR2 SVGAGI. The CDR3 covers 13 residues. The V gene end was trimmed by 4 bases and the J gene end by 3 bases; junction bases not matched to a gene: 3. Here the CDR3 reads CASSWASGYEQYF. In DNA form, the CDR3 reads TGTGCCAGCAGTTGGGCTAGCGGCTACGAGCAGTACTTC.

The chain is built from TRBV7-2 and TRBJ2-1; TRBD2 is a possible D gene (5 bases). Germline lookup yields CDR1 SGHTA and CDR2 FQGNSA. Trimming removed 5 bases at V and 3 bases at J, with 11 bases between. CDR3 length equals 14 residues. The CDR3 spells CASSAFGDYNEQFF. In nucleotides, the CDR3 is TGTGCCAGCAGCGCCTTCGGGGACTACAATGAGCAGTTCTTC.

The chain carries TRBV2 and TRBJ2-1; no clear D. This CDR3 has 15 amino acids. V gave up 6 bases and J gave up 5 bases, with 17 bases separating them. Germline CDR1 reads SNHLY; CDR2 reads FYNNEI. The CDR3, as DNA: TGTGCCAGCAGAGTACAGAGTGGAATACACAATGAGCAGTTCTTC. Protein: CASRVQSGIHNEQFF. Filled out from reference TRBV2 and TRBJ2-1, the complete variable domain reads EPEVTQTPSHQVTQMGQEVILRCVPISNHLYFYWYRQILGQKVEFLVSFYNNEISEKSEIFDDQFSVERPDGSNFTLKIRSTKLEDSAMYFCASRVQSGIHNEQFFGPGTRLTVL.

The chain links TRBV5-1 to TRBJ2-2; D possibly corresponds to TRBD1 (5 bases). The V gene's germline CDR1 is SGHRS and CDR2 YFSETQ. V was cut by 1 base and J by 5 bases, with 12 bases left in between. The CDR3 is 15 amino acids. In DNA form, the CDR3 reads TGCGCCAGCAGCTTGTCGCAGGGTGGAACCGGGGAGCTGTTTTTT. Amino acids: CASSLSQGGTGELFF.

V is TRBV5-6 and J is TRBJ2-5, with TRBD1 identical over 7 bases. The CDR3 covers 15 residues. CDR1 and CDR2 from the germline V gene are SGHDT and YYEEEE. Trimming cost V 0 bases and J 5 bases; bases outside gene matches: 7. The CDR3 nucleotides are TGTGCCAGCAGCTTGGGACAGGGTCGATGGGAGACCCAGTACTTC. Translating gives CASSLGQGRWETQYF.

The rearrangement joins TRBV9 to TRBJ2-3; D possibly matches TRBD1 or TRBD2 (6 bases each). Germline V lookup: CDR1 SGDLS, CDR2 YYNGEE. CDR3 length: 15 residues. V dropped 4 bases and J dropped 4 bases, with 16 bases sitting between them. DNA of the CDR3: TGTGCCAGCAGCCCCGACAGGAGGGCATCAGATACGCAGTATTTT. It translates to CASSPDRRASDTQYF.

Here the CDR3 DNA reads TGTGCCAGTTTGAATTTGAACACTGAAGCTTTCTTT. This sequence encodes CASLNLNTEAFF. This chain connects TRBV19 to TRBJ1-1; D is unclear. This CDR3 spans 12 amino acids. The ends were cut back, 8 bases at V and 0 bases at J, with 7 bases in the middle. The germline CDR1 and CDR2 sequences are LNHDA and SQIVND (reference sequence).

This clone appeared a single time. The chain joins TRBV5-1 to TRBJ2-2; unclear D gene. The ends were cut back, 6 bases at V and 6 bases at J, with 18 bases in the middle. This CDR3 region has 15 residues. Germline CDR1 and CDR2: SGHRS and YFSETQ. CDR3 residues: CASINGYFGSGELFF. CDR3 bases: TGCGCCAGCATAAATGGCTACTTTGGCTCCGGGGAGCTGTTTTTT.

The V call is TRBV18, the J call TRBJ1-5, with D unresolved. This CDR3 is built from 14 residues. V dropped 0 bases and J dropped 4 bases, with 7 bases sitting between them. Per germline, CDR1 KGHSH and CDR2 LQKENI. For the CDR3, the DNA is TGTGCCAGCTCACCACCAGGTGGGAATCAGCCCCAGCATTTT. Amino acids: CASSPPGGNQPQHF. Combining the CDR3 with reference TRBV18 and TRBJ1-5 gives the whole variable domain NAGVMQNPRHLVRRRGQEARLRCSPMKGHSHVYWYRQLPEEGLKFMVYLQKENIIDESGMPKERFSAEFPKEGPSILRIQQVVRGDSAAYFCASSPPGGNQPQHFGDGTRLSIL.